This TCR beta chain was sequenced in a study of blood T cell repertoires in COVID-19. Germline CDR1 reads SNHLY; CDR2 reads FYNNEI. The CDR3 sequence is 14 residues long. V shed 4 bases, J shed 2 bases, and the junction held 3 bases outside the gene matches. TCRdb's copy holds only in-frame clones and misses some; the assay was immunoSEQ multiplex PCR. The table shows some 150,000 clones, with 70% to 80% occurring only once. The chain links TRBV2 to TRBJ1-1, with 8 bases matching TRBD1. Sequences were obtained from peripheral blood. The clonotype originates from a woman in her 50s with active or convalescent COVID-19. The CDR3 DNA reads as TGTGCCAGCAGTGGGGACAGGCGAAACACTGAAGCTTTCTTT. Encoded protein: CASSGDRRNTEAFF.